These 9 T cell receptor beta chains were all obtained from the same sample, sequenced in a study of blood T cell repertoires in COVID-19. Sequenced by immunoSEQ multiplex PCR; TCRdb stores in-frame clones only, minus some. The sample has approximately 380,000 clones; roughly 91% are singletons. Sequencing was done on a sample of PBMCs or T cells enriched from blood (not recorded which). The receptor source for this set is a woman under 30 who had recovered from COVID-19.

This chain joins TRBV9 and TRBJ2-7, with TRBD2 matching 13 bases. Germline values: CDR1 SGDLS, CDR2 YYNGEE. After removal of 0 bases from V and 3 bases from J, the junction contained 0 bases not matched to a gene. The CDR3 contains 15 residues. CDR3 protein: CASSVGTSGSYEQYF. DNA for the CDR3: TGTGCCAGCAGCGTAGGGACTAGCGGGAGCTACGAGCAGTACTTC.

This sequence joins TRBV5-5 and TRBJ1-5; D might be TRBD1 (5 bases). V gave up 4 bases and J gave up 0 bases, with 8 bases separating them. The CDR3 is 14 amino acids. Germline loops: CDR1 SGHKS, CDR2 YYEKEE (reference sequence). The chain's CDR3 is CASSQGISNQPQHF. As DNA, the CDR3 is TGTGCCAGCAGCCAGGGAATTAGCAATCAGCCCCAGCATTTT.

V is TRBV5-8 and J is TRBJ1-3; TRBD1 matches at 8 bases. With V trimmed by 4 bases and J by 10 bases, 22 bases remained unmatched. Germline V gene sequence: CDR1 SGHTS, CDR2 YDEGEE. This CDR3 is 18 amino acids long. The CDR3 is CASSQGQVTLKREKTIYF. The CDR3 DNA reads TGTGCCAGCAGCCAGGGACAGGTGACCCTTAAAAGGGAAAAAACCATATATTTT.

The chain has TRBV28 and TRBJ1-5; D unresolved. Germline CDR1 MDHEN, CDR2 SYDVKM. The CDR3 sequence is 13 residues long. V was pared by 5 bases and J by 0 bases, with 5 bases between. As DNA, the CDR3 is TGTGCCAGCAGTACTTATAGCAATCAGCCCCAGCATTTT. It yields the protein CASSTYSNQPQHF.

The genes are TRBV30 and TRBJ1-3; 7 bases are a match to TRBD1. The CDR3 length is 14 residues. Looked up from germline, CDR1 is GTSNPN and CDR2 is SVGIG (reference sequence). The trim removed 1 base at V and 4 bases at J, leaving 4 bases unmatched. This CDR3 is CAWSEGAGGNTIYF. Written as DNA, the CDR3 is TGTGCCTGGAGTGAGGGGGCGGGAGGAAACACCATATATTTT.

V and J are TRBV11-2 and TRBJ1-4; 11 bases align to TRBD1. CDR1 SGHAT and CDR2 FQNNGV come from the germline V gene. With 5 bases clipped from V and 6 bases from J, the junction kept 5 bases outside the gene matches. This CDR3 spans 15 amino acids. DNA for the CDR3: TGTGCCAGCAGCCCCCCGGGACAGGGGGATGAAAAACTGTTTTTT. Translated: CASSPPGQGDEKLFF.

V is TRBV30 and J is TRBJ2-5, with 10 nucleotides matching TRBD1. V gave up 1 base and J gave up 5 bases; unmatched junction bases: 7. Germline CDR1 reads GTSNPN; CDR2 reads SVGIG (reference sequence). There are 15 residues in the CDR3. Here the CDR3 DNA reads TGTGCCTGGAGTGAGGGGACAGGGGATGGCGAGACCCAGTACTTC. It specifies CAWSEGTGDGETQYF.

V gene TRBV14 combines with J gene TRBJ1-2; tentative D call: TRBD1 (6 bases). The CDR3 is made up of 17 amino acids. From germline, CDR1 is SGHDN and CDR2 FVKESK. The V gene lost 1 base and the J gene lost 7 bases, with 22 bases spanning the gap. CDR3 nucleotides: TGTGCCAGCAGCCAAGGGCGGGAGGACAGCCTTATGCGTGGCTACACCTTC. Protein sequence: CASSQGREDSLMRGYTF.

The chain couples TRBV7-6 to TRBJ1-2, with D maybe TRBD1 (6 bases). The CDR3 length is 14 residues. Looked up from germline, CDR1 is SGHVS and CDR2 is FNYEAQ. The ends were cut back, 3 bases at V and 0 bases at J, with 8 bases in the middle. CDR3 bases: TGTGCCAGCAGCTTCAACAGGGCTAACTATGGCTACACCTTC. Amino acid sequence: CASSFNRANYGYTF.